These 8 T cell receptor beta chains came from one sample sequenced in a study of T cell responses to AZD1222 COVID-19 vaccine. Some clones are missing from TCRdb's copy, which holds only in-frame ones; the method was immunoSEQ multiplex PCR. The repertoire includes about 70,000 clones, about 85% of them detected once, and roughly 22% sits in the top ten. The sample consisted of peripheral blood, taken on day 0 of AZD1222 vaccination. The receptor set was obtained from an adult in good health.

The chain has TRBV4-2 and TRBJ1-4; D is perhaps TRBD1 (6 bases). The V gene's germline CDR1 is LGHNA and CDR2 YNFKEQ. Trimming pared 1 base from V and 3 bases from J, leaving 18 bases between. This CDR3 contains 18 residues. The CDR3 region has the DNA TGTGCCAGCAGCCAAGGAAGGGGGACATCCTTTTCTAATGAAAAACTGTTTTTT. Translated: CASSQGRGTSFSNEKLFF.

The chain employs TRBV4-2 and TRBJ2-3; 11 nucleotides match TRBD2. This CDR3 has 17 residues. CDR1 and CDR2 from the germline V gene are LGHNA and YNFKEQ. V shed 0 bases and J 6 bases; nucleotides not matched to a gene: 8. Here the CDR3 DNA reads TGTGCCAGCAGCCAAGAAGTAGCGGGGGGGCCAGTGGATACGCAGTATTTT. Translating gives CASSQEVAGGPVDTQYF.

This clone appeared a single time. V usage is TRBV18 and J usage is TRBJ1-5, with D maybe TRBD1 (5 bases). Germline values: CDR1 KGHSH, CDR2 LQKENI. V lost 5 bases to trimming and J lost 7 bases, with 15 bases between them. This CDR3 comprises 14 residues. The CDR3 sequence is CASSTSRGGQPQHF. The CDR3 DNA reads as TGTGCCAGCTCAACCAGTAGGGGAGGGCAGCCCCAGCATTTT.

The chain is built from TRBV27 and TRBJ1-2; a possible D gene is TRBD1 (5 bases). CDR1 MNHEY and CDR2 SMNVEV come from the germline V gene (reference sequence). The CDR3 consists of 12 residues. The V and J ends lost 5 bases and 5 bases respectively, with 9 bases between them. CDR3 bases: TGTGCCAGCAGTCGGGGGGGTTATGGCTACACCTTC. Protein product: CASSRGGYGYTF.

The genes are TRBV19 and TRBJ2-5, with D perhaps matching TRBD1 (6 bases). Trimming removed 3 bases at V and 2 bases at J, with 10 bases between. Per the germline V gene, CDR1 is LNHDA and CDR2 is SQIVND (reference sequence). The CDR3 sequence is 14 residues long. Here the CDR3 DNA reads TGTGCCAGTAGTATCAACGGACAGCAAGAGACCCAGTACTTC. Its protein is CASSINGQQETQYF.

This chain links TRBV10-3 with TRBJ2-5, with a possible D match to TRBD1 (6 bases). Per germline, CDR1 ENHRY and CDR2 SYGVKD. The CDR3 is 11 amino acids. Deletions cut 7 bases from V and 5 bases from J, with 8 bases between. CDR3 coding DNA: TGTGCCATCAAAAGGGGGGAGACCCAGTACTTC. Amino acids: CAIKRGETQYF.

The chain has TRBV3-1 (or the pseudogene TRBV3-2) and TRBJ2-3; 10 bases line up with TRBD2. Looked up from germline, CDR1 is LGHDT and CDR2 is YNNKEL (reference sequence). The CDR3 has 16 amino acids. V trimming: 4 bases; J trimming: 3 bases; junction bases outside the gene matches: 7. The CDR3, as DNA: TGTGCCAGCAGCCTGAGATCTAGCGGGGGTACAGATACGCAGTATTTT. Translating it yields CASSLRSSGGTDTQYF.

CDR3: CASSVTEAYGYTF. CDR3 nucleotide sequence: TGTGCCAGCAGTGTGACGGAGGCCTATGGCTACACCTTC. The chain joins TRBV2 to TRBJ1-2; D is ambiguous. Trimming took 4 bases from V and 4 from J, leaving 10 bases between them. CDR3 length equals 13 residues. In germline, CDR1 is SNHLY, CDR2 FYNNEI.